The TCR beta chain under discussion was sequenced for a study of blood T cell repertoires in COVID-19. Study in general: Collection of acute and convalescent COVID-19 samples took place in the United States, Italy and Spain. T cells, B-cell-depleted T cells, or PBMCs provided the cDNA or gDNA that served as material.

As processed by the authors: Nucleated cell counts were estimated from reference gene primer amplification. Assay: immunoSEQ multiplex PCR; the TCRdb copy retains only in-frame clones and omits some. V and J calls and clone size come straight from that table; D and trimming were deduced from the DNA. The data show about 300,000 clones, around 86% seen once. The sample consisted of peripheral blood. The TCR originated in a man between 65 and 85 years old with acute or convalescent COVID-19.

This CDR3 reads CASSPGELLYGYTF. CDR3 DNA: TGTGCCAGCAGTCCAGGGGAACTCCTCTATGGCTACACCTTC. The rearrangement joins TRBV28 to TRBJ1-2; D may be TRBD1 (6 bases). The germline CDR1 and CDR2 sequences are MDHEN and SYDVKM. The CDR3 extends over 14 amino acids. Trimming cost V 5 bases and J 4 bases, with 14 bases left between them.